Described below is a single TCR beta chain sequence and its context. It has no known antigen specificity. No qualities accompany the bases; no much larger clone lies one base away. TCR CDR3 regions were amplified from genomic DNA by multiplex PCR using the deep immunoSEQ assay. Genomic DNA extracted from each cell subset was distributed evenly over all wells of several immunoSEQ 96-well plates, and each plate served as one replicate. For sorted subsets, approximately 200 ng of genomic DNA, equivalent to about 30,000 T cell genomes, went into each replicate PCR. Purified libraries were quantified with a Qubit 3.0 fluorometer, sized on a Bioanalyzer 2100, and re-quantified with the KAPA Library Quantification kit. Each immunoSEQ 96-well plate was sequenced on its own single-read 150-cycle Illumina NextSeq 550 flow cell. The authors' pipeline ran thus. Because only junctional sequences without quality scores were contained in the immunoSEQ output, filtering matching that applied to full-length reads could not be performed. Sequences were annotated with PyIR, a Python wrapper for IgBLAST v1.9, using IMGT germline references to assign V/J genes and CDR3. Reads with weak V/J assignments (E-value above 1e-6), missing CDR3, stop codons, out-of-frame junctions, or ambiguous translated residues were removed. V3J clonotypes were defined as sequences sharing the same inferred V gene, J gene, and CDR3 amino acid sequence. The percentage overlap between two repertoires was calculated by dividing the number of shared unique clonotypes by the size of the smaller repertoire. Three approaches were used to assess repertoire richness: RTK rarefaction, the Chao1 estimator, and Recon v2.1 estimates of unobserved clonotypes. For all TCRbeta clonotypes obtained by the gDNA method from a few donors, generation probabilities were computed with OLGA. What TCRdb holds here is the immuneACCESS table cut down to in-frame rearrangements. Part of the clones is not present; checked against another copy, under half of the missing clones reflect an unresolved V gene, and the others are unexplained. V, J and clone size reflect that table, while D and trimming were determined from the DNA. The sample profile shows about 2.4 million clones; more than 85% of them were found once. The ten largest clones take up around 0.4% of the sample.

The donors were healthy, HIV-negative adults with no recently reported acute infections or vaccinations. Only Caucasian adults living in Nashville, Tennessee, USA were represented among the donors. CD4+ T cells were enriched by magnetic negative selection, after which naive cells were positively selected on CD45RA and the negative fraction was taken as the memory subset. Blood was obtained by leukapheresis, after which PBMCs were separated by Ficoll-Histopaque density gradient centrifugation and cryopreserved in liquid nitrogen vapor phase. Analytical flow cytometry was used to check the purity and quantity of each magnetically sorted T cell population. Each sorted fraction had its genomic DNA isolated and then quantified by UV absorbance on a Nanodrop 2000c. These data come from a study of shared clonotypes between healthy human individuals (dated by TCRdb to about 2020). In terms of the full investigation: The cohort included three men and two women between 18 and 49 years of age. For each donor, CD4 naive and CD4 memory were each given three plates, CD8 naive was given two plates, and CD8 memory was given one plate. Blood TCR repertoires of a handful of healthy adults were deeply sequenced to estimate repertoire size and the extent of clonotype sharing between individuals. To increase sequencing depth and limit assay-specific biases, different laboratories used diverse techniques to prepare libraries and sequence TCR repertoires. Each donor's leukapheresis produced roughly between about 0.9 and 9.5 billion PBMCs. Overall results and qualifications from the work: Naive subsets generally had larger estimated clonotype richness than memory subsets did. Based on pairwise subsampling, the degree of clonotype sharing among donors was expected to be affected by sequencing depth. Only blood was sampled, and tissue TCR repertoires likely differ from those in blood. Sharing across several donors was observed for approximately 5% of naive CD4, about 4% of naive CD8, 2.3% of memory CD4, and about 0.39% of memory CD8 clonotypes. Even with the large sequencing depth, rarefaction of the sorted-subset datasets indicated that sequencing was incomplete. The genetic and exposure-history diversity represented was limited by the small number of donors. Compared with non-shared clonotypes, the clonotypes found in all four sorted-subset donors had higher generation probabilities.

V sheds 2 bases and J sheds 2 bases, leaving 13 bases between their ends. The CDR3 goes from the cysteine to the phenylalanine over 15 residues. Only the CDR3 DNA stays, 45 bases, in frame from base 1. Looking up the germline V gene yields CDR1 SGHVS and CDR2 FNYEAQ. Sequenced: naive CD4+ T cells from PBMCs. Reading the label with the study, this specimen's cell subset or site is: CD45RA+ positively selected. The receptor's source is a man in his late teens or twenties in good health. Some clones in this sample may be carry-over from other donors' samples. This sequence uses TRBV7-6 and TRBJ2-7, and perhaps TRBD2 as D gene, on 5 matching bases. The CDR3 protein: CASSLRERGTYEQYF. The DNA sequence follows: TGTGCCAGCAGCTTAAGGGAGCGCGGTACCTACGAGCAGTACTTC.